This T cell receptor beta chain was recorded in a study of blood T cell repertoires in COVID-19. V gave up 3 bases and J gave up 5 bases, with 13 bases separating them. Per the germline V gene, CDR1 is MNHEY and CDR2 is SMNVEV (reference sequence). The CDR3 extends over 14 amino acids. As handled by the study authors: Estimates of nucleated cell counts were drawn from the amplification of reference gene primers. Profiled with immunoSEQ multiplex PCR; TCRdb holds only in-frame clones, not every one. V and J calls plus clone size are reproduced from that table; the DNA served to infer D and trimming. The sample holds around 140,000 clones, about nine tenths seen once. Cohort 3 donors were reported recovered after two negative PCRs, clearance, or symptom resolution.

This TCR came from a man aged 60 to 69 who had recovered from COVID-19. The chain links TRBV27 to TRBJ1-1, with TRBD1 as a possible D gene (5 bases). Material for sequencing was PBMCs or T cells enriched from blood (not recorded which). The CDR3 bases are TGTGCCAGCAGTTTTCTGGGGGGAACGACTGAAGCTTTCTTT. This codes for CASSFLGGTTEAFF.